The T cell receptor beta chain described here comes from a study of blood T cells in healthy people across ages. This CDR3 comprises 15 residues. The V end was cut by 5 bases, the J end by 10 bases, with 23 bases between. Germline CDR1 SGHAT, CDR2 FQDESV (reference sequence). They isolated at least 6.5 million PBMCs from each sample. Points from the study as a whole: Getting older went along with TCR beta diversity per million T cells dropping roughly linearly. Long-lived and aged donors differed, with more naive CD4+ cells and higher diversity in the long-lived. Lack of knowledge of donor CMV status possibly confounded expanded clonotype changes.

Through a sample-barcoded 5' primer and a J-beta primer mix, a second PCR was run for about 6 to 11 cycles. TCRdb re-called the 5' RACE reads with MiXCR, one entry per CDR3 protein. The top ten clones hold around 15% of a sample with about a million distinct CDR3 sequences, around 48% of them seen once. A word on this clonotype: Its cognate antigen is unknown.

V gene TRBV11-1 combines with J gene TRBJ2-5, with a possible D match to TRBD2 (5 bases). The sequenced sample consisted of blood. This sequence was found in a man under 40 in good health. The CDR3 is CASSQDGKSYNDQYF. Here the CDR3 DNA reads TGTGCCAGCAGCCAGGACGGGAAATCCTACAATGACCAGTACTTC.